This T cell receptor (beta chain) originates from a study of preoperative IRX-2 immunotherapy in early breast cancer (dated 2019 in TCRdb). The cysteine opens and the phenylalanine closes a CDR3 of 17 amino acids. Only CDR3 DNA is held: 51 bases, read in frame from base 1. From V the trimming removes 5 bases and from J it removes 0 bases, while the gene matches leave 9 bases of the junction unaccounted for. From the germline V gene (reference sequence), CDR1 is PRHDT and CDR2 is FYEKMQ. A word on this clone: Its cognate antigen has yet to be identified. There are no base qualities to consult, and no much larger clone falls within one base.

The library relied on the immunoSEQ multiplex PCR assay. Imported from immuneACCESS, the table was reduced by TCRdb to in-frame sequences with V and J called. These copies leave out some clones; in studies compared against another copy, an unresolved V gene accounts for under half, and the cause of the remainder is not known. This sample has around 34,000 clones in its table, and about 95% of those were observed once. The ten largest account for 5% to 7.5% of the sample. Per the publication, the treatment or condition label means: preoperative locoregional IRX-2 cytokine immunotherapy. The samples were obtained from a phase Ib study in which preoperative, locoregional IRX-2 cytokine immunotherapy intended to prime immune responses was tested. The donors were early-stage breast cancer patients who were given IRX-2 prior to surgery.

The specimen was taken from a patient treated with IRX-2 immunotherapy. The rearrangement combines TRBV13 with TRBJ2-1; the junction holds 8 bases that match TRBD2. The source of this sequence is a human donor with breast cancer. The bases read TGTGCCAGCAGCCCGAGACTAGCGTTGAGCTCCTACAATGAGCAGTTCTTC. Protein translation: CASSPRLALSSYNEQFF.